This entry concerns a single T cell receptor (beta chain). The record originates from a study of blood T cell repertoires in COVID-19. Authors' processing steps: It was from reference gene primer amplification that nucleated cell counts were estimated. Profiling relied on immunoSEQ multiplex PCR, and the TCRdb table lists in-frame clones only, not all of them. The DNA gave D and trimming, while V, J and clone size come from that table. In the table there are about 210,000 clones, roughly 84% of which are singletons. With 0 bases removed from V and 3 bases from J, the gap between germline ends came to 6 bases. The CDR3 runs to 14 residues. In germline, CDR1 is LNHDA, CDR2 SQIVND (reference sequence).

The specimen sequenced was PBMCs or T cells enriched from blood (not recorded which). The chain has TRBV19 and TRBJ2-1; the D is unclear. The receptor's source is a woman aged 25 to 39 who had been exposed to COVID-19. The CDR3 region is CASSIDGSYNEQFF. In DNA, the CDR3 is TGTGCCAGTAGTATAGATGGCAGCTACAATGAGCAGTTCTTC.